This T cell receptor (beta chain) was identified during a study of post-analysis software for immune sequencing data. Study-wide context: As for disease course, relapsing-remitting, secondary progressive and progressive-relapsing multiple sclerosis were all included.

CDR3 length: 17 amino acids. J gave up 6 bases and V 0 bases, and 9 bases lay outside the gene matches. The germline gives CDR1 LNHNV, CDR2 YYDKDF (reference sequence). Concerning this clonotype itself: Antigen: not known.

Included in the TCR beta cDNA libraries were unique molecular identifiers. cDNA molecules numbering about 490,000 came from roughly 1.1 to 9.2 million T cells. MiXCR was run by TCRdb on the PCR reads, yielding one entry per CDR3 protein. In the table there are roughly 600,000 distinct CDR3 sequences, around 44% of which are singletons. Points from the study as a whole: Comparison of patients with controls showed about 5 TRBV segments more frequent in patients, TRBV5-6, TRBV5-1 and TRBV20-1 among them. Relative to controls, patients with multiple sclerosis showed significantly lower normalized Chao1 diversity. Batch-matched samples strongly co-clustered by F measure.

The chain recombines TRBV15 with TRBJ2-1, with 9 bases fitting TRBD2. The TCR originated in a girl between 5 and 17 years old with multiple sclerosis. Source material: blood. DNA for the CDR3: TGTGCCACCAGCAGAGATACGGCGGGGGGGCCCTGCAATGAGCAGTTCTTC. Translation gives CATSRDTAGGPCNEQFF.